The subject of this entry is one T cell receptor (beta chain). Noted treatment: oral pan-JAK inhibitor, 5-10 mg twice daily. The data stem from a study of CD8+ T cells in alopecia areata. V shed 4 bases and J 8 bases; nucleotides not matched to a gene: 11. Germline assignment: CDR1 SGHTA and CDR2 FQGNSA. This CDR3 comprises 16 residues. RNA, once extracted, was reverse transcribed into cDNA for use as the sequencing template. TCRdb's table, derived via immunoSEQ multiplex PCR, lists solely in-frame clones and lacks some. The sample lists nearly 95,000 clones; about two thirds were seen once. The clonotype originates from a human donor with alopecia areata. The sample was CD8+ T cells sorted from blood, taken at approximately week 45, from a patient treated with tofacitinib. The rearrangement joins TRBV7-2 to TRBJ1-1; 12 bases match TRBD1. For the CDR3, the DNA is TGTGCCAGCAGCTCGGAGGGACAGGGGGCGCGGTGGGAAGCTTTCTTT. The encoded protein is CASSSEGQGARWEAFF. Complete variable domain (other parts from reference TRBV7-2 and TRBJ1-1): GAGVSQSPSNKVTEKGKDVELRCDPISGHTALYWYRQSLGQGLEFLIYFQGNSAPDKSGLPSDRFSAERTGGSVSTLTIQRTQQEDSAVYLCASSSEGQGARWEAFFGQGTRLTVV.